This T cell receptor (beta chain) stems from a study of cytomegalovirus exposure and HLA in healthy donors (dated 2017 in TCRdb). A note on the overall study: According to a later analysis, the roughly 130 validation repertoires were produced on the same platform as the approximately 610 repertoires of the first cohort. The aim of the study was to test whether cataloging public T cell receptors could identify signatures of past pathogen exposure. A separate validation cohort of over 95 different subjects was used in addition to the approximately 640-subject first cohort. To predict cytomegalovirus infection status, the study combined high-throughput TCR immunosequencing, statistical association of individual TCRs with disease status, and machine learning. The paper as a whole reports these results and caveats: The study gave a list of 150 to 200 TCR beta chains associated with cytomegalovirus. The authors suggested that the approach could potentially be generalized to other disease states and immunological phenotypes. A later analysis had no HLA typing for the validation cohort, so co-occurrence there was scored across all 120 repertoires. In vitro tests confirmed that three of the cytomegalovirus-associated TCR beta chains recognize cytomegalovirus antigens. Most TCR sequences were seen in very few donors, while some public TCRs were found in many individuals. A later analysis found that TCRs clustered in the first cohort also tended to co-occur in the roughly 120 validation repertoires, with more than 90% of cluster scores above 0. Cytomegalovirus status was reported to be diagnosed by the classifier with high specificity and sensitivity in both the original and validation cohorts.

Points on this clone: This clone's antigen is unknown. Base qualities are not recorded, but no much larger clone differs from it by a single base.

The donors belonged to the validation cohort of approximately 130 subjects, which was separate from the approximately 700-subject first cohort. The germline V gene specifies SNHLY as CDR1 and FYNNEI as CDR2. Measured from the cysteine to the phenylalanine, the CDR3 is 12 residues long. The read is trimmed to its CDR3 DNA, 36 bases read in frame from base 1. V lost 10 bases and J lost 4 bases; the stretch between them is 13 bases long. Receptor libraries were prepared by the immunoSEQ multiplex PCR assay. In the source study's methods: A statistical classification framework was built for diagnosing cytomegalovirus status from the catalog of TCR beta chain sequences. As stored in TCRdb, this immuneACCESS dataset retains in-frame rearrangements with V and J assigned. A fraction of the clones does not appear; measured against another copy, unresolved V genes explain less than half of the discrepancy, and the remainder lacks a known reason. V, J and clone size reflect that table, while D and trimming were determined from the DNA. Within this sample are 150,000 to 200,000 clones, with around 82% of them counted one time only. The top ten clonotypes cover roughly 10% of the sample.

The rearrangement combines TRBV2 with TRBJ1-2, with a tentative D gene TRBD1 over 6 matching bases. This receptor was identified in a man under 40 in good health and CMV-seropositive. The source material was PBMCs. The CDR3 protein: CATSQGGYGYTF. In nucleotide form, the sequence is TGTGCCACCTCACAGGGCGGCTATGGCTACACCTTC. When the CDR3 is completed using the reference TRBV2 and TRBJ1-2 genes on either side, the full variable domain is EPEVTQTPSHQVTQMGQEVILRCVPISNHLYFYWYRQILGQKVEFLVSFYNNEISEKSEIFDDQFSVERPDGSNFTLKIRSTKLEDSAMYFCATSQGGYGYTFGSGTRLTVV.